The 25 T cell receptor beta chains below were found in one sample sequenced in a study of T cell responses to AZD1222 COVID-19 vaccine. The table came from immunoSEQ multiplex PCR; TCRdb's copy has only in-frame clones and leaves some out. The sample shows roughly 150,000 clones, about 90% of them seen only once. Sequenced material: peripheral blood, taken on day 0 of AZD1222 vaccination. These receptor sequences come from an adult in good health.

V and J are TRBV9 and TRBJ2-5; 9 positions match TRBD1. Germline values: CDR1 SGDLS, CDR2 YYNGEE. This CDR3 comprises 15 residues. The V segment lost 0 bases and the J segment 5 bases; nucleotides outside the gene matches: 5. The CDR3 DNA reads as TGTGCCAGCAGCGTAGACACAGGGGGCGGGGAGACCCAGTACTTC. Amino acid sequence: CASSVDTGGGETQYF.

For the CDR3, the DNA is TGTGCCATCAGTTCACTCCAAGAGACCCAGTACTTC. Translated, it gives CAISSLQETQYF. The chain employs TRBV10-3 and TRBJ2-5, with no clear D. CDR1 is ENHRY and CDR2 is SYGVKD in the germline V gene. V lost 5 bases and J lost 1, with 5 bases in between. The CDR3 runs to 12 residues.

This chain links TRBV7-2 with TRBJ1-2; D is unresolved. Deletions cut 3 bases from V and 6 bases from J, with 11 bases between. The CDR3 runs 13 residues. Germline V CDR1 and CDR2: SGHTA, FQGNSA. The chain's CDR3 is CASSFSGPDGYTF. The DNA for the CDR3 is TGTGCCAGCAGCTTCTCCGGGCCAGATGGCTACACCTTC.

This chain links TRBV2 with TRBJ1-1, with D possibly matching TRBD1 (6 bases). Per the germline V gene, CDR1 is SNHLY and CDR2 is FYNNEI. CDR3 size: 16 residues. Trimming stripped 0 bases from V and 4 bases from J, with 15 bases between. CDR3 sequence reads: CASSEALGGWGTEAFF. Written as DNA, the CDR3 is TGTGCCAGCAGTGAAGCGCTGGGGGGCTGGGGCACTGAAGCTTTCTTT.

The chain joins TRBV10-3 to TRBJ1-1, with a possible D match to TRBD1 (5 bases). Per germline, CDR1 ENHRY and CDR2 SYGVKD. The V gene lost 5 bases and the J gene lost 1 base, with 20 bases spanning the gap. CDR3 length equals 17 residues. The CDR3 region has the DNA TGTGCCATCAGTCCCTCAGGGAGTCTAGGCGGGAACACTGAAGCTTTCTTT. Amino acid sequence: CAISPSGSLGGNTEAFF.

The V gene is TRBV6-2 or TRBV6-3, the J gene TRBJ2-1; no clear D gene. Trimming left V 4 bases short and J 12 bases short, with 10 bases between. The CDR3 extends over 11 amino acids. Germline CDR1 MNHEY, CDR2 SVGEGT. DNA of the CDR3: TGTGCCAGCAGTTCGAGGATGGCGCAGTTCTTC. This codes for CASSSRMAQFF.

This chain connects TRBV24-1 to TRBJ2-1; TRBD1 aligns across 7 bases. V lost 4 bases to trimming and J lost 4 bases; unmatched junction nucleotides: 9. This CDR3 contains 16 residues. In germline, CDR1 is KGHDR, CDR2 SFDVKD. Here the CDR3 reads CATSDTGTAIYNEQFF. CDR3 DNA sequence: TGTGCCACCAGTGACACCGGGACAGCCATTTACAATGAGCAGTTCTTC.

The chain recombines TRBV7-3 with TRBJ1-1; TRBD1 is a possible D gene (5 bases). The germline V and J ends were trimmed by 5 bases and 5 bases, with 12 bases remaining between them. Germline V lookup: CDR1 SGHTA, CDR2 FQGTGA. This CDR3 is built from 13 residues. This CDR3 reads CASSDTRGTEAFF. In nucleotides, the CDR3 is TGTGCCAGCAGCGATACACGGGGGACTGAAGCTTTCTTT.

This clone was detected once. The rearrangement links TRBV3-1 (or the pseudogene TRBV3-2) to TRBJ1-6, with TRBD1 matching 10 bases. The CDR3 contains 17 residues. Germline V CDR1 and CDR2: LGHDT, YNNKEL (reference sequence). Trimming removed 2 bases from V and 2 bases from J; junction bases left unmatched: 3. The CDR3 reads CASSQRQGAAYNSPLHF. The DNA for the CDR3 is TGTGCCAGCAGCCAACGACAGGGGGCAGCCTATAATTCACCCCTCCACTTT.

This chain links TRBV12-3 or TRBV12-4 with TRBJ2-2; D call uncertain. V was pared by 7 bases and J by 6 bases, with 9 bases between. The CDR3 covers 12 residues. DNA for the CDR3: TGTGCCAGCAATAGGGTAGCCGGGGAGCTGTTTTTT. It encodes CASNRVAGELFF.

The chain recombines TRBV14 with TRBJ1-2; possible D gene TRBD1, 5 bases. CDR1 and CDR2 (germline): SGHDN, FVKESK. Between the trimmed V and J ends, which lost 2 bases and 1 base, there was a span of 14 bases. The CDR3 has 16 amino acids. The CDR3 protein is CASSQRRDAINYGYTF. CDR3 in DNA: TGTGCCAGCAGCCAACGACGGGACGCGATTAACTATGGCTACACCTTC.

The chain employs TRBV5-6 and TRBJ2-7; D not certain. The CDR3 is made up of 16 amino acids. CDR1 and CDR2 from the germline V gene are SGHDT and YYEEEE. Trimming left V 1 base short and J 2 bases short, with 16 bases between. This CDR3 is CASSLSPGHPTYEQYF. CDR3 nucleotide sequence: TGTGCCAGCAGCTTGTCCCCGGGCCATCCCACCTACGAGCAGTACTTC.

DNA for the CDR3: TGTGCCAGCAGCTTGGGATACAGGAGCGACACTGAAGCTTTCTTT. Encoded protein: CASSLGYRSDTEAFF. The rearrangement joins TRBV7-2 to TRBJ1-1; TRBD1 is a possible D gene (5 bases). V was shortened by 3 bases and J by 3 bases, with 14 bases between the two germline ends. The CDR3 sequence is 15 residues long. The germline V gene encodes CDR1 SGHTA and CDR2 FQGNSA.

The genes are TRBV4-3 and TRBJ1-5; D is ambiguous. The V end was cut by 0 bases, the J end by 5 bases, with 5 bases between. Germline CDR1 LGHNA, CDR2 YSLEER. There are 13 residues in the CDR3. The CDR3 reads CASSQDADQPQHF. CDR3 bases: TGCGCCAGCAGCCAAGATGCTGATCAGCCCCAGCATTTT.

The rearrangement links TRBV9 to TRBJ1-6, with TRBD1 identical over 8 bases. J lost 7 bases, V lost 4 bases, and 7 bases had no gene match. This CDR3 spans 15 amino acids. CDR1 SGDLS and CDR2 YYNGEE come from the germline V gene. For the CDR3, the DNA is TGTGCCAGCAGCCCGCAGGGGGCGGTCAATTCACCCCTCCACTTT. Protein product: CASSPQGAVNSPLHF.

The chain employs TRBV19 and TRBJ1-4; 8 nucleotides align to TRBD1. The V and J ends lost 7 bases and 7 bases, in that order; junction bases with no gene match: 8. The CDR3 extends over 14 amino acids. Germline CDR1 LNHDA, CDR2 SQIVND (reference sequence). The CDR3 nucleotides read TGTGCCAGTACCTCGGACAGGGTATCTGAAAAACTGTTTTTT. It encodes CASTSDRVSEKLFF. Filled out from reference TRBV19 and TRBJ1-4, the complete variable domain reads DGGITQSPKYLFRKEGQNVTLSCEQNLNHDAMYWYRQDPGQGLRLIYYSQIVNDFQKGDIAEGYSVSREKKESFPLTVTSAQKNPTAFYLCASTSDRVSEKLFFGSGTQLSVL.

The chain is built from TRBV7-2 and TRBJ1-3, with D uncertain. Germline V gene lookup returns CDR1 SGHTA and CDR2 FQGNSA. The CDR3 covers 15 residues. Trimming removed 6 bases at V and 1 base at J, with 13 bases between. The CDR3 DNA sequence: TGTGCCAGCAGTTGGGAGGGCATGTCTGGAAACACCATATATTTT. Amino acid sequence: CASSWEGMSGNTIYF.

This clone has a single count. The chain is built from TRBV19 and TRBJ1-5; D not resolved. Per germline, CDR1 LNHDA and CDR2 SQIVND (reference sequence). The germline V and J ends were trimmed by 3 bases and 7 bases, with 10 bases remaining between them. The CDR3 contains 13 residues. The CDR3 region has the DNA TGTGCCAGTAGTATTCGGCAGCAACAGCCCCAGCATTTT. This translates into CASSIRQQQPQHF.

The V call is TRBV5-8, the J call TRBJ1-1; no clear D gene. V lost 3 bases, J lost 10 bases, and 10 bases lay in between. The germline CDR1 and CDR2 sequences are SGHTS and YDEGEE. The CDR3 totals 11 residues. CDR3 DNA: TGTGCCAGCAGCTGGGTGTTGATAGCTTTCTTT. This gives the protein CASSWVLIAFF.

The rearrangement uses TRBV2 and TRBJ1-1, with 7 positions matching TRBD1. CDR1 is SNHLY, CDR2 FYNNEI, per germline. Unmatched junction bases numbered 3, after V lost 8 bases and J lost 0 bases. The CDR3 is 13 residues long. For the CDR3, the DNA is TGTGCCAGCCGGGGACAGCTGAACACTGAAGCTTTCTTT. Translating it yields CASRGQLNTEAFF.

The chain is built from TRBV3-1 (or the pseudogene TRBV3-2) and TRBJ2-1, with TRBD1 matching over 9 bases. V lost 1 base to trimming and J lost 9 bases; unmatched junction nucleotides: 4. The V gene's germline CDR1 is LGHDT and CDR2 YNNKEL (reference sequence). The length of the CDR3 is 14 residues. CDR3 loop: CASSQVGTGIEQFF. In DNA, the CDR3 is TGTGCCAGCAGCCAAGTGGGGACAGGGATTGAGCAGTTCTTC.

This clone appeared once. This sequence joins TRBV27 and TRBJ1-1; D unclear. Trimming stripped 2 bases from V and 2 bases from J, with 6 bases between. The CDR3 has 13 amino acids. CDR1 and CDR2 (germline): MNHEY, SMNVEV (reference sequence). Here the CDR3 DNA reads TGTGCCAGCAGTTTACGGTCTAACACTGAAGCTTTCTTT. Its translation: CASSLRSNTEAFF.

As to this clone: In the same sample, other DNA sequences code for this CDR3. The chain uses TRBV28 and TRBJ1-4, with TRBD1 identical over 10 bases. This CDR3 is built from 14 residues. Trimming cost V 6 bases and J 8 bases; bases outside gene matches: 6. Germline V gene lookup returns CDR1 MDHEN and CDR2 SYDVKM. The CDR3 DNA is TGTGCCAGCAGCCGGACAGGGGGAGGGGAAAAACTGTTTTTT. Translating it yields CASSRTGGGEKLFF.

J is TRBJ2-7 and V is TRBV6-2 or TRBV6-3; D possibly corresponds to TRBD1 (5 bases). Germline values: CDR1 MNHEY, CDR2 SVGEGT. This CDR3 contains 15 residues. V was cut by 4 bases and J by 3 bases, with 16 bases left in between. The CDR3 loop is CASSLGLGSHYEQYF. CDR3 in DNA: TGTGCCAGCAGTTTGGGGCTAGGTAGTCACTACGAGCAGTACTTC.

Only a few counts were recorded for this clone. V gene TRBV27 combines with J gene TRBJ2-1, with 11 nucleotides matching TRBD2. Germline assignment: CDR1 MNHEY and CDR2 SMNVEV (reference sequence). V shed 6 bases, J shed 4 bases, and the junction held 8 bases outside the gene matches. This CDR3 comprises 16 residues. CDR3 coding DNA: TGTGCCAGCAGCGGGACTAGCGGCCCATTTTACAATGAGCAGTTCTTC. Translation gives CASSGTSGPFYNEQFF.